This T cell receptor (beta chain) was documented in a study of cytomegalovirus exposure and HLA in healthy donors. Study-wide points: 150 to 200 TCR beta chains were listed as cytomegalovirus-associated.

Turning to this clone: Its matching antigen is unknown.

The PCR used 60 Vbeta and 13 Jbeta primers. Data came from immunoSEQ multiplex PCR; TCRdb stores just in-frame clones and leaves some out. The sample holds 160,000 or so clones, about 80% seen once. The germline V and J ends were trimmed by 4 bases and 0 bases, with 14 bases remaining between them. This CDR3 is 16 amino acids long. CDR1 and CDR2 from the germline V gene are SGHNT and YYREEE (reference sequence). The chain uses TRBV5-4 and TRBJ2-1, with D perhaps matching TRBD1 (6 bases). The receptor comes from a man aged 25 to 40 in good health and CMV-seronegative. The sequencing sample was made of PBMCs. The CDR3 is CASSANRVSSYNEQFF. The DNA of the CDR3 is TGTGCCAGCAGCGCAAACAGGGTGAGCTCCTACAATGAGCAGTTCTTC.